A selection of T cell receptor beta chains follows, all from one sample in a study of shared clonotypes between healthy human individuals. Sequencing used immunoSEQ multiplex PCR; TCRdb keeps in-frame clones, though not all of them. The sample lists millions of clones, around 93% occurring once. Sequences were obtained from naive CD8+ T cells from PBMCs. Every receptor here comes from a man between 18 and 35 years old in good health. Some clones in this sample may be carry-over from other donors' samples. CDR3s include the opening cysteine and the closing phenylalanine or tryptophan. The D gene is left open where the match is weak. The size entry is marked missing in some rows and otherwise reads once, few, many or a size class.

>NA|NA|TRBJ1-4|TRBV30
CAWSVWFFEKLFF
TGTGCCTGGAGTGTATGGTTTTTCGAAAAACTGTTTTTT
>NA|TRBD1|TRBJ1-2|TRBV12-5
CASGLAGTVNYGYTF
TGTGCTAGTGGTTTGGCCGGGACAGTCAACTATGGCTACACCTTC
>NA|NA|TRBJ2-5|TRBV9
CASSHPRGTIETQYF
TGTGCCAGCAGCCACCCCCGGGGGACGATCGAGACCCAGTACTTC
>few|TRBD1|TRBJ1-1|TRBV4-1
CASSQSPGGDGTEAFF
TGCGCCAGCAGCCAGAGTCCAGGGGGCGACGGCACTGAAGCTTTCTTT
>NA|NA|TRBJ2-3|TRBV27
CASSLERAGTDTQYF
TGTGCCAGCAGTTTGGAGCGAGCTGGCACAGATACGCAGTATTTT
>NA|TRBD2|TRBJ2-1|TRBV7-9
CASSNGPGLAPSYNEQFF
TGTGCCAGCAGCAACGGTCCGGGACTAGCTCCGTCCTACAATGAGCAGTTCTTC
>NA|NA|TRBJ2-1|TRBV7-3
CASSLRGIDEQFF
TGTGCCAGCAGCTTAAGAGGTATTGATGAGCAGTTCTTC
>NA|NA|TRBJ2-5|TRBV27
CASTVGGAGETQYF
TGTGCCAGCACGGTTGGGGGCGCGGGGGAGACCCAGTACTTC
>NA|NA|TRBJ2-3|TRBV30
CAWTQGAGTADTQYF
TGTGCCTGGACCCAAGGGGCAGGCACAGCAGATACGCAGTATTTT
>NA|NA|TRBJ2-1|TRBV10-3
CAIRGALPYNEQFF
TGTGCCATCAGGGGGGCCCTACCCTACAATGAGCAGTTCTTC
>NA|NA|TRBJ2-7|TRBV5-6
CASSQGSYEQYF
TGTGCCAGCTCCCAGGGATCCTACGAGCAGTACTTC
>NA|TRBD2|TRBJ2-3|TRBV27
CASSPNLAGSDTQYF
TGTGCCAGCAGTCCAAATTTAGCGGGGTCAGATACGCAGTATTTT
>once|TRBD2|TRBJ2-1|TRBV29-1
CSLSSGSADEQFF
TGCAGCCTTTCTAGCGGGAGTGCCGATGAGCAGTTCTTC
>NA|TRBD1|TRBJ1-2|TRBV5-1
CASSLGVDRKNYGYTF
TGCGCCAGCAGCTTGGGGGTGGACAGGAAAAACTATGGCTACACCTTC
>NA|TRBD1|TRBJ2-7|TRBV7-8
CASRVDRAGSYEQYF
TGTGCCAGCAGAGTCGACAGGGCAGGGTCCTACGAGCAGTACTTC
>NA|NA|TRBJ2-7|TRBV27
CASSSNSYEQYF
TGTGCCAGCAGTTCAAACTCCTACGAGCAGTACTTC
>NA|TRBD1|TRBJ1-2|TRBV7-8
CASSLFLAEGAIYGYTF
TGTGCCAGCAGCTTATTCCTCGCGGAGGGGGCTATCTATGGCTACACCTTC
>once|TRBD1|TRBJ2-7|TRBV7-8
CASSPQGVGTNYEQYF
TGTGCCAGCAGCCCGCAGGGGGTTGGTACCAACTACGAGCAGTACTTC
>NA|TRBD1|TRBJ1-1|TRBV28
CASSSPRGGNTEAFF
TGTGCCAGCAGTTCCCCCAGGGGGGGGAACACTGAAGCTTTCTTT
>few|NA|TRBJ2-5|TRBV2
CASSERDIWLEGLQETQYF
TGTGCCAGCAGTGAAAGGGATATTTGGTTGGAGGGATTACAAGAGACCCAGTACTTC
>NA|NA|TRBJ1-1|TRBV7-3
CASSSSLFVTEAFF
TGTGCCAGCAGCTCCAGCCTCTTCGTCACTGAAGCTTTCTTT
>NA|NA|TRBJ2-7|TRBV9
CASSVDIGYEQYF
TGTGCCAGCAGCGTAGATATCGGCTACGAGCAGTACTTC
>once|NA|TRBJ2-1|TRBV25-1
CASSEYRAASYNEQFF
TGTGCCAGCAGTGAATATCGGGCGGCAAGTTACAATGAGCAGTTCTTC
>once|TRBD1|TRBJ2-7|TRBV11-2
CASSLAGTGYTYEQYF
TGTGCCAGCAGCTTGGCCGGGACAGGTTATACCTACGAGCAGTACTTC
>once|NA|TRBJ1-5|TRBV15
CATSRIWSGDQPQHF
TGTGCCACCAGCAGAATCTGGTCCGGGGATCAGCCCCAGCATTTT
>NA|NA|TRBJ1-4|TRBV27
CASSSDGFNEKLFF
TGTGCCAGCAGTTCGGACGGATTTAATGAAAAACTGTTTTTT